The sequence of this TCR beta chain was determined in a study of identical twins. Study-wide findings and caveats: It was possible that invariant MAIT and iNKT cells partly confounded the zero-insertion analyses.

Concerning this clonotype: Its antigen is undetermined.

cDNA carried unique molecular identifiers, and a universal primer site was added by template switching. TCRdb re-derived calls from the 5' RACE reads in MiXCR, one entry per CDR3 protein. Of some 1,700,000 distinct CDR3 sequences in the sample, around 33% are singletons; the top ten hold 0.25% to 0.3%. CDR1 and CDR2 from the germline V gene are MDHEN and SYDVKM. This CDR3 has 17 residues. Unmatched junction bases numbered 10, after V lost 5 bases and J lost 6 bases. The V call is TRBV28, the J call TRBJ2-3; TRBD2 matches 14 bases. The sample consisted of cord blood. The TCR sequence derives from a newborn girl in good health. CDR3 nucleotide sequence: TGTGCCAGCAGTGTCAGGACTAGCGGGAGGTTAGCGGATACGCAGTATTTT. This codes for CASSVRTSGRLADTQYF.